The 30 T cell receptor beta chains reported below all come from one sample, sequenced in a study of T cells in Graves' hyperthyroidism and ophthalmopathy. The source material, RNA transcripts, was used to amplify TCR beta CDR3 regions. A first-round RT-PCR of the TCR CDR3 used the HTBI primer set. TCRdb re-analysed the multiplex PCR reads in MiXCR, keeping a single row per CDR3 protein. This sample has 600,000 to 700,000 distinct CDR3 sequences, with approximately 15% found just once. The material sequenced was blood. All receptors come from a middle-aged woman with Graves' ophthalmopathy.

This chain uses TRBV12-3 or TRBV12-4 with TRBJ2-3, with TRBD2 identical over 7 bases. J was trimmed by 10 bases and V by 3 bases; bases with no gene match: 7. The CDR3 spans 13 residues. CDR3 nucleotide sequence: TGTGCCAGCAGTTTCACTAGCGACGGTCCGCAGTATTTT. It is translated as CASSFTSDGPQYF.

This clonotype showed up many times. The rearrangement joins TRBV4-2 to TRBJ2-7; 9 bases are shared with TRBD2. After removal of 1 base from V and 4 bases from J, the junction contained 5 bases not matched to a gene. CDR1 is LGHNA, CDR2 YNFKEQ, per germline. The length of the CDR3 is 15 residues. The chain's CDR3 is CASSQAGLAEYEQYF. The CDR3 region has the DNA TGTGCCAGCAGCCAAGCGGGACTAGCAGAGTACGAGCAGTACTTC.

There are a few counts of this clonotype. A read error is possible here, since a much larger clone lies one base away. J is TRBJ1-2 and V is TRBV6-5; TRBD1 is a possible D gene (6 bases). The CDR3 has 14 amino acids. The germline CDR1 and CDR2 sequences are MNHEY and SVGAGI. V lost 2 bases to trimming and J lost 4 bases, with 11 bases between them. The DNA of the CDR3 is TGTGCCAGCAGTTACCAGGACAGCCGCTATGGCTACACCTTC. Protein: CASSYQDSRYGYTF.

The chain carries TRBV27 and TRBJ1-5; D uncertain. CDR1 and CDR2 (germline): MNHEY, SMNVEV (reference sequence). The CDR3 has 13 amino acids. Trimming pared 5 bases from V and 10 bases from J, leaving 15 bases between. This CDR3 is CASSPLGSYPQHF. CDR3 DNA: TGTGCCAGCAGTCCCCTTGGTAGTTATCCCCAGCATTTT.

The CDR3 coding sequence is TGCGCCAGCAGCTGGGTTCCGGATCAGCCCCAGCATTTT. Amino acid sequence: CASSWVPDQPQHF. V is TRBV5-1 and J is TRBJ1-5, with D hard to call. This CDR3 contains 13 residues. V was clipped by 3 bases and J by 5 bases, with 9 bases between them. The V gene's germline CDR1 is SGHRS and CDR2 YFSETQ.

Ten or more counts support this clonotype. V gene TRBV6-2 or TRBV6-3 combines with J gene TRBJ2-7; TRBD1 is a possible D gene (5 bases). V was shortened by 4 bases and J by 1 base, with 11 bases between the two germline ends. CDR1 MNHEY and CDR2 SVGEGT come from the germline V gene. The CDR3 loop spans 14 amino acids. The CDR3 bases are TGTGCCAGCAGTTCACAGGCAGGGTCCTACGAGCAGTACTTC. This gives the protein CASSSQAGSYEQYF.

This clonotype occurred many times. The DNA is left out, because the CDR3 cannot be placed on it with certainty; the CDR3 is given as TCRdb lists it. CDR3 protein: CASSFGPGGGETQYF. The V call is TRBV27, the J call TRBJ2-5; the table's TRBD1 call for D was not verified on the DNA. From germline, CDR1 is MNHEY and CDR2 SMNVEV (reference sequence). The CDR3 has 15 amino acids, counting both end residues.

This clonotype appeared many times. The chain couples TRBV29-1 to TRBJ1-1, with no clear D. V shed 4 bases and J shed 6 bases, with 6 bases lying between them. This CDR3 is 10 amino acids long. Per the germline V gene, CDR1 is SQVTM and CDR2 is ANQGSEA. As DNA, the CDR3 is TGCAGCGTTGTGGCCTCTGAAGCTTTCTTT. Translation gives CSVVASEAFF.

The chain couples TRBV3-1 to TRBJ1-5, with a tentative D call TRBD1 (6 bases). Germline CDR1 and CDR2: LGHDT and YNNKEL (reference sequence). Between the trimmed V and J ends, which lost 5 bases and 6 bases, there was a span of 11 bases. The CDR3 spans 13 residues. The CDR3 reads CASSATGTQPQHF. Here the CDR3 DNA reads TGTGCCAGCAGCGCTACAGGGACTCAGCCCCAGCATTTT. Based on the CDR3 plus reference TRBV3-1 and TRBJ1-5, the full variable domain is DTAVSQTPKYLVTQMGNDKSIKCEQNLGHDTMYWYKQDSKKFLKIMFSYNNKELIINETVPNRFSPKSPDKAHLNLHINSLELGDSAVYFCASSATGTQPQHFGDGTRLSIL.

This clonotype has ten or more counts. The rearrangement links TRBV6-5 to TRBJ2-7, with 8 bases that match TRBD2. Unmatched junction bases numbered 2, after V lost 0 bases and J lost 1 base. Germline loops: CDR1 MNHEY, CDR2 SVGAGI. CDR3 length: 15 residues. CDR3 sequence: CASSYSLAVSYEQYF. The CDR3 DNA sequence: TGTGCCAGCAGTTACTCACTAGCGGTGTCCTACGAGCAGTACTTC.

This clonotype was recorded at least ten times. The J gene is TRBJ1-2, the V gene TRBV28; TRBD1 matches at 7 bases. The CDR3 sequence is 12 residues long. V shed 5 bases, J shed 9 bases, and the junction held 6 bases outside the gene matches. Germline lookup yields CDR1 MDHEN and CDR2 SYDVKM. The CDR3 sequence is CASSRQGISYTF. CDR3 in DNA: TGTGCCAGCAGTAGACAGGGTATAAGCTACACCTTC.

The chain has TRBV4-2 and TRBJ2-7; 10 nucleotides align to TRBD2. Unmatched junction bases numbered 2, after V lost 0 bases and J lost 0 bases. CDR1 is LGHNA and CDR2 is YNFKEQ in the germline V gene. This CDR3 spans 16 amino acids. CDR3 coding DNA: TGTGCCAGCAGCCAAGAAGGGACTAGCGTCTCCTACGAGCAGTACTTC. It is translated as CASSQEGTSVSYEQYF.

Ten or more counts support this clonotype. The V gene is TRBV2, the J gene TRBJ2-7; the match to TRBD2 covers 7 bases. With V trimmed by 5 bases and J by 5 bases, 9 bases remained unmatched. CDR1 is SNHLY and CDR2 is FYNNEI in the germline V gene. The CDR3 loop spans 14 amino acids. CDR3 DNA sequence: TGTGCCAGCAGTCGGGACTACGTTAACAACGAGCAGTACTTC. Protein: CASSRDYVNNEQYF.

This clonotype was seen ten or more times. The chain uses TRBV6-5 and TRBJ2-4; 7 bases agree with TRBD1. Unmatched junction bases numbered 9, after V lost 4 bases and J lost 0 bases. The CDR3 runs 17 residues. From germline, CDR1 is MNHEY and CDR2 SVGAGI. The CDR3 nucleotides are TGTGCCAGCAGTTCATTCGACAGGGCGATAGCCAAAAACATTCAGTACTTC. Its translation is CASSSFDRAIAKNIQYF.

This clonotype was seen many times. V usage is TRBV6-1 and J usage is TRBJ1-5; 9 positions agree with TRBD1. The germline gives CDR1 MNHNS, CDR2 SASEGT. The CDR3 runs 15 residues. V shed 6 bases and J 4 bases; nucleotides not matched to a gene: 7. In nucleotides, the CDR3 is TGTGCCAGCAGCCCCACAGGGGGCCGGAATCAGCCCCAGCATTTT. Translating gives CASSPTGGRNQPQHF.

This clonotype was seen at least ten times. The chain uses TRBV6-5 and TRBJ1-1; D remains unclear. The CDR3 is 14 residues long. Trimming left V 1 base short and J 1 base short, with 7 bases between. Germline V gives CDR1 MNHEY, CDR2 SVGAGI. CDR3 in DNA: TGTGCCAGCAGTTACTTTTCGGCGAACACTGAAGCTTTCTTT. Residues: CASSYFSANTEAFF.

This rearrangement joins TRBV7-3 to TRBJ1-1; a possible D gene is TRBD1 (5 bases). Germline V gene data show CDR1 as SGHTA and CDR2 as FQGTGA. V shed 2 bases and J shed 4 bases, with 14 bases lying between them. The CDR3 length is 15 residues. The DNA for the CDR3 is TGTGCCAGCAGCTTATGGGGGAACTACGGCACTGAAGCTTTCTTT. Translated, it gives CASSLWGNYGTEAFF.

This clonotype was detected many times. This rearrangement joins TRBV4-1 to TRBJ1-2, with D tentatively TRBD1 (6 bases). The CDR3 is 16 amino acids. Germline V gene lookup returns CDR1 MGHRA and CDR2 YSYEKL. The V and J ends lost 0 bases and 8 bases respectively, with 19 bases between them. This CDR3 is CASSQEGSYPGGGYTF. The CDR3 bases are TGCGCCAGCAGCCAAGAGGGCAGCTACCCCGGGGGCGGCTACACCTTC.

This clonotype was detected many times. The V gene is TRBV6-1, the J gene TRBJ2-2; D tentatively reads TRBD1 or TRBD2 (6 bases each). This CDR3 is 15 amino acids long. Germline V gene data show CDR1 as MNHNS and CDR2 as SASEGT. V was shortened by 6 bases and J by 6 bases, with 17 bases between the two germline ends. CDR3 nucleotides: TGTGCCAGCAGGGTCCAGGGGAGGTTCGCCGGGGAGCTGTTTTTT. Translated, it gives CASRVQGRFAGELFF.

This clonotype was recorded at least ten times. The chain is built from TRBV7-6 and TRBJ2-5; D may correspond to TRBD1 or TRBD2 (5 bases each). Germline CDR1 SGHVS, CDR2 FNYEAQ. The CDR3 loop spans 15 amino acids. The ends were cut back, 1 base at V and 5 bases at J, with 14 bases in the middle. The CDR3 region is CASSLVVLGEETQYF. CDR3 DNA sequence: TGTGCCAGCAGCTTAGTCGTGTTAGGGGAGGAGACCCAGTACTTC.

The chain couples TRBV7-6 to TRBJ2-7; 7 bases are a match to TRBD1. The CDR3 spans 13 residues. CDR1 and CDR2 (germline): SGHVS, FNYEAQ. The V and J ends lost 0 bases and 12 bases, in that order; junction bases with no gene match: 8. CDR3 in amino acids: CASSLAKGAGVYF. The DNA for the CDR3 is TGTGCCAGCAGCTTAGCAAAGGGGGCCGGGGTGTACTTC.

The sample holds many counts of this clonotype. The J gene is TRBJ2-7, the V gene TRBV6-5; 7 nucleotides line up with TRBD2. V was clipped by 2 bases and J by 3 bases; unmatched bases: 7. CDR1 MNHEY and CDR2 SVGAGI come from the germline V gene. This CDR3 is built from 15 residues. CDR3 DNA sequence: TGTGCCAGCAGTTACGGGGGGGGAGGTAACTACGAGCAGTACTTC. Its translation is CASSYGGGGNYEQYF.

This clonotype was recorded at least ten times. DNA of the CDR3: TGTGCCAGCTGGAGCCGCCACTCTGGAAACACCATATATTTT. Amino acid sequence: CASWSRHSGNTIYF. V usage is TRBV6-5 and J usage is TRBJ1-3; D gene uncertain. The CDR3 length is 14 residues. Trimming removed 8 bases at V and 0 bases at J, with 11 bases between. Germline lookup yields CDR1 MNHEY and CDR2 SVGAGI.

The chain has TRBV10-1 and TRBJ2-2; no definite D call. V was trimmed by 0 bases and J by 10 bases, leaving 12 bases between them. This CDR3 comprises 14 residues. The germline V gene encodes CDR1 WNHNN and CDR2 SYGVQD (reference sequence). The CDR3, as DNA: TGCGCCAGCAGTGAGTCGCAGGACCGCGCGGAGCTGTTTTTT. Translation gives CASSESQDRAELFF.

The CDR3 here is CASSYGEDTQYF. DNA of the CDR3: TGTGCCAGCAGTTACGGGGAGGATACGCAGTATTTT. The chain combines TRBV6-5 with TRBJ2-3; D may be TRBD2 (5 bases). The CDR3 extends over 12 amino acids. Germline V gene lookup returns CDR1 MNHEY and CDR2 SVGAGI. V was clipped by 2 bases and J by 6 bases, with 6 bases between them.

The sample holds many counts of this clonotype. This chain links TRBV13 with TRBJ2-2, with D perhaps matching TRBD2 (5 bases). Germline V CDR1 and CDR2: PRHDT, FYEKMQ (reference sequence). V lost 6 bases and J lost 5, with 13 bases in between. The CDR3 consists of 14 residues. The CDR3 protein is CASSQYSETGELFF. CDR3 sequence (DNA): TGTGCCAGCAGTCAATATAGCGAGACCGGGGAGCTGTTTTTT.

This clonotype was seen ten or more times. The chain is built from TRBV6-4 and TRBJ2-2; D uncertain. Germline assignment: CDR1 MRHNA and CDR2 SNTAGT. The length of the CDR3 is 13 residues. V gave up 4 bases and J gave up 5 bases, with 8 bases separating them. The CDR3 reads CASSGDLTGELFF. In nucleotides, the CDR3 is TGTGCCAGCAGTGGTGACCTGACCGGGGAGCTGTTTTTT.

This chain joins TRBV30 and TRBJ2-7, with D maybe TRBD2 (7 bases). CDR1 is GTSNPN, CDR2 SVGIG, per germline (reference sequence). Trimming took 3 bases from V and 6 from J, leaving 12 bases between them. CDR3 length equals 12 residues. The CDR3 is CAWRGGGLEQYF. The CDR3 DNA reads TGTGCCTGGAGGGGGGGGGGGCTCGAGCAGTACTTC.

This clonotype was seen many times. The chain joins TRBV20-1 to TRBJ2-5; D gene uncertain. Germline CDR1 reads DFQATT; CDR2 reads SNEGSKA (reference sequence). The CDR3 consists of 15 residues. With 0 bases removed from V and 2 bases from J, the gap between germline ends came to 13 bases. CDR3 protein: CSARDRLRPQETQYF. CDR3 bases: TGCAGTGCTAGAGATCGGCTCAGGCCGCAAGAGACCCAGTACTTC.

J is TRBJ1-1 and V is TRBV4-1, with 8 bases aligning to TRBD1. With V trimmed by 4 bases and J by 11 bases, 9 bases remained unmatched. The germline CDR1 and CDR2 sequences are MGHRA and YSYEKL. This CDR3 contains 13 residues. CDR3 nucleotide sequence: TGCGCCAGCAGCCTTAACAGGGGGGCTATGGCTTTCTTT. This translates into CASSLNRGAMAFF.